Below, 20 T cell receptor beta chains from the same sample are listed, as sequenced in a study of beta chain features in type 1 diabetes. Sequencing targeted expressed TCRB transcripts, as all isolated RNA had been reverse transcribed. Measured with immunoSEQ multiplex PCR; TCRdb has only the in-frame clones, and not every one. Of under 400,000 clones detected, 10% to 15% appear once; the ten largest clones hold around 0.0099%. Overall study findings and caveats: In every one of the four CD4+ subsets, TCRB CDR3s were moderately but significantly shorter in Type 1 diabetes patients.

No antigen has been identified for these receptors. The specimen was naive CD4+ T cells from blood. Receptor source: a woman in her late teens or twenties with type 1 diabetes.

This clone was counted only a few times. The V gene is TRBV7-3, the J gene TRBJ2-3; TRBD1 might be the D (5 bases). Germline loops: CDR1 SGHTA, CDR2 FQGTGA. Trimming shortened V by 4 bases and J by 4 bases, and 9 bases separated the two germline ends. This CDR3 has 13 amino acids. The CDR3 DNA is TGTGCCAGCAGCTCAGGGTTTTCAGATACGCAGTATTTT. Amino acids: CASSSGFSDTQYF.

The CDR3 sequence: CASSSNFGPSGANVLTF. The CDR3 nucleotides are TGTGCCAGCAGCTCCAACTTTGGTCCCTCTGGGGCCAACGTCCTGACTTTC. The V call is TRBV5-4, the J call TRBJ2-6, with D uncertain. V lost 3 bases to trimming and J lost 0 bases, with 13 bases between them. Germline CDR1 is SGHNT and CDR2 is YYREEE (reference sequence). The CDR3 is 17 residues long.

This clone turned up a few times. V is TRBV7-9 and J is TRBJ1-2, with D perhaps matching TRBD1 (5 bases). The CDR3 is 14 residues long. Germline CDR1 SEHNR, CDR2 FQNEAQ (reference sequence). V lost 2 bases to trimming and J lost 3 bases, with 10 bases between them. This chain's CDR3 is CASSLSAGHYGYTF. In DNA form, the CDR3 reads TGTGCCAGCAGCTTATCGGCAGGGCACTATGGCTACACCTTC.

This clone was detected only a few times. The chain joins TRBV7-8 to TRBJ2-1; perhaps TRBD2 as D (5 bases). Trimming left V 4 bases short and J 9 bases short, with 10 bases between. CDR1 SGHVS and CDR2 FQNEAQ come from the germline V gene. There are 12 residues in the CDR3. The CDR3 protein is CASSSGRGEQFF. As DNA, the CDR3 is TGTGCCAGCAGCTCAGGCCGGGGTGAGCAGTTCTTC.

The gene calls are TRBV30 and TRBJ2-4; the match to TRBD1 covers 7 bases. The J segment lost 2 bases and the V segment lost 0 bases, leaving 4 bases of the junction unmatched. The CDR3 runs to 15 residues. The germline V gene encodes CDR1 GTSNPN and CDR2 SVGIG (reference sequence). The CDR3 protein is CAWSVGGASKNIQYF. CDR3 sequence (DNA): TGTGCCTGGAGTGTAGGGGGCGCATCCAAAAACATTCAGTACTTC. The full variable domain, in which reference TRBV30 and TRBJ2-4 provide the parts outside the CDR3, is SQTIHQWPATLVQPVGSPLSLECTVEGTSNPNLYWYRQAAGRGLQLLFYSVGIGQISSEVPQNLSASRPQDRQFILSSKKLLLSDSGFYLCAWSVGGASKNIQYFGAGTRLSVL.

DNA for the CDR3: TGCGCCAGCAGTTCTAAACGGGGGGATACGCAGTATTTT. Translating it yields CASSSKRGDTQYF. V and J are TRBV23-1 and TRBJ2-3; D is perhaps TRBD2 (6 bases). TRBV23-1 is an ORF; its function is uncertain. CDR3 length equals 13 residues. Trimming left V 5 bases short and J 6 bases short, with 12 bases between.

In its sample, this clone was seen a few times. CDR3 sequence (DNA): TGTGCCAGTAGTATACCGGGTACCTACAATGAGCAGTTCTTC. This gives the protein CASSIPGTYNEQFF. This sequence joins TRBV19 and TRBJ2-1; D gene uncertain. The germline V and J ends were trimmed by 2 bases and 2 bases, with 7 bases remaining between them. This CDR3 comprises 14 residues. Germline V gene data show CDR1 as LNHDA and CDR2 as SQIVND (reference sequence).

There are a few counts of this clone. The chain carries TRBV7-9 and TRBJ2-7, with 12 bases identical to TRBD2. This CDR3 comprises 17 residues. V lost 4 bases, J lost 1 base, and 8 bases stayed unmatched. The germline V gene encodes CDR1 SEHNR and CDR2 FQNEAQ (reference sequence). The CDR3 DNA follows: TGTGCCAGCAGCTCTCTAGCGGGAGGGCCTGGTTCCTACGAGCAGTACTTC. Translating gives CASSSLAGGPGSYEQYF. Combining the CDR3 with reference TRBV7-9 and TRBJ2-7 gives the whole variable domain DTGVSQNPRHKITKRGQNVTFRCDPISEHNRLYWYRQTLGQGPEFLTYFQNEAQLEKSRLLSDRFSAERPKGSFSTLEIQRTEQGDSAMYLCASSSLAGGPGSYEQYFGPGTRLTVT.

Note on this clone: Other DNA sequences in the sample encode the same CDR3. This chain connects TRBV29-1 to TRBJ2-7, with D possibly TRBD1 on 6 matching bases. V gave up 4 bases and J gave up 5 bases, with 15 bases separating them. The CDR3 has 13 amino acids. Germline CDR1 and CDR2: SQVTM and ANQGSEA. The CDR3 nucleotides are TGCAGCGTTGTCTGGGACATCTTAAACGAGCAGTACTTC. Translation: CSVVWDILNEQYF.

This chain links TRBV7-2 with TRBJ1-3; D uncertain. Trimming took 5 bases from V and 1 from J, leaving 9 bases between them. From germline, CDR1 is SGHTA and CDR2 FQGNSA. This CDR3 has 14 amino acids. The CDR3 loop reads CASSPRRSGNTIYF. The CDR3 DNA reads TGTGCCAGCAGCCCAAGGAGATCTGGAAACACCATATATTTT.

This clone was detected a few times. The chain joins TRBV7-9 to TRBJ1-1; D not certain. Trimming took 1 base from V and 2 from J, leaving 8 bases between them. CDR1 and CDR2 from the germline V gene are SEHNR and FQNEAQ (reference sequence). This CDR3 has 14 residues. CDR3 amino acids: CASSLDQINTEAFF. For the CDR3, the DNA is TGTGCCAGCAGCTTAGATCAGATAAACACTGAAGCTTTCTTT.

This clone was counted only a few times. V gene TRBV28 combines with J gene TRBJ2-5, with D perhaps matching TRBD1 (5 bases). With 2 bases removed from V and 2 bases from J, the gap between germline ends came to 9 bases. CDR3 length: 14 residues. The germline gives CDR1 MDHEN, CDR2 SYDVKM. The CDR3 sequence: CASSLAGLQETQYF. The DNA for the CDR3 is TGTGCCAGCAGTTTAGCAGGGCTTCAAGAGACCCAGTACTTC.

Here the CDR3 DNA reads TGTGCCAGCAACCCCGAGTGGGGGCTTGAGGCTGAAGCTTTCTTT. Amino acids: CASNPEWGLEAEAFF. J is TRBJ1-1 and V is TRBV6-6; D may be TRBD1 (6 bases). V lost 7 bases and J 6 bases, leaving 21 bases between the germline ends. This CDR3 region has 15 residues. Per germline, CDR1 MNHNY and CDR2 SVGAGI (reference sequence).

V is TRBV4-2 and J is TRBJ1-4; TRBD1 matches at 8 bases. Germline V gives CDR1 LGHNA, CDR2 YNFKEQ. V gave up 3 bases and J gave up 8 bases; unmatched junction bases: 8. The CDR3 is 15 amino acids. CDR3 nucleotide sequence: TGTGCCAGCAGCCATCCCGGACAGGGTGGGGAAAAACTGTTTTTT. Protein sequence: CASSHPGQGGEKLFF.

The V call is TRBV18, the J call TRBJ2-5, with 7 bases that match TRBD1. This CDR3 region has 14 residues. J lost 4 bases, V lost 6 bases, and 8 bases had no gene match. Germline loops: CDR1 KGHSH, CDR2 LQKENI. The CDR3 nucleotides read TGTGCCAGCTCGCCAGGACAGGCCCTAGAGACCCAGTACTTC. It is translated as CASSPGQALETQYF.

This rearrangement joins TRBV2 to TRBJ2-1, with unresolved D. CDR1 SNHLY and CDR2 FYNNEI come from the germline V gene. This CDR3 region has 11 residues. V was pared by 6 bases and J by 5 bases, with 5 bases between. The CDR3 spells CASRTNNEQFF. The CDR3 DNA reads TGTGCCAGCAGAACAAACAATGAGCAGTTCTTC.

This clone has a handful of counts. The V gene is TRBV19, the J gene TRBJ1-1, with a weak D call TRBD1 (5 bases). The V gene lost 7 bases and the J gene lost 0 bases, with 9 bases spanning the gap. Germline V lookup: CDR1 LNHDA, CDR2 SQIVND (reference sequence). The CDR3 extends over 13 amino acids. CDR3 amino acids: CASTGGLNTEAFF. CDR3 DNA: TGTGCCAGTACCGGGGGTTTGAACACTGAAGCTTTCTTT.

There are a few counts of this clone. This sequence joins TRBV7-9 and TRBJ1-6; D is undetermined. The CDR3 spans 16 residues. V gave up 5 bases and J gave up 7 bases, with 18 bases separating them. Germline lookup yields CDR1 SEHNR and CDR2 FQNEAQ (reference sequence). For the CDR3, the DNA is TGTGCCAGCAGCCCCATGTTGCGGGTGGTCAATTCACCCCTCCACTTT. Translation gives CASSPMLRVVNSPLHF.

The chain links TRBV19 to TRBJ2-7; 9 nucleotides align to TRBD1. The CDR3 has 15 residues. Per the germline V gene, CDR1 is LNHDA and CDR2 is SQIVND (reference sequence). The V gene end was trimmed by 5 bases and the J gene end by 7 bases; junction bases not matched to a gene: 12. CDR3 nucleotides: TGTGCCAGTAGTCCCCCGGGACAGGGATATGGGGAGCAGTACTTC. Its protein product is CASSPPGQGYGEQYF. The full variable domain, its missing parts supplied by reference TRBV19 and TRBJ2-7, is DGGITQSPKYLFRKEGQNVTLSCEQNLNHDAMYWYRQDPGQGLRLIYYSQIVNDFQKGDIAEGYSVSREKKESFPLTVTSAQKNPTAFYLCASSPPGQGYGEQYFGPGTRLTVT.

This clone was detected once. The gene calls are TRBV5-4 and TRBJ2-5; 10 positions match TRBD1. After removal of 4 bases from V and 3 bases from J, the junction contained 12 bases not matched to a gene. Germline values: CDR1 SGHNT, CDR2 YYREEE (reference sequence). The CDR3 covers 17 residues. The chain's CDR3 is CASSGGPRQGAEETQYF. CDR3 nucleotides: TGTGCCAGCAGCGGTGGACCCCGACAGGGGGCAGAAGAGACCCAGTACTTC.